The 10 T cell receptor beta chains below come from one sample, sequenced in a study of cytomegalovirus exposure and HLA in healthy donors. Primers for the PCR totalled 60 Vbeta and 13 Jbeta. Libraries were prepared by immunoSEQ multiplex PCR; TCRdb keeps only in-frame clonotypes and omits some of them. This sample has 140,000 or so clones; more than 75% occur once, and the top ten carry roughly 2.9%. Source material: PBMCs. These receptors were collected from a female donor in good health and CMV-seronegative.

The chain employs TRBV18 and TRBJ2-5; D ambiguous. CDR3 size: 13 residues. Germline values: CDR1 KGHSH, CDR2 LQKENI. Trimming took 3 bases from V and 1 from J, leaving 6 bases between them. The CDR3 bases are TGTGCCAGCTCACCGTCGGTCCAAGAGACCCAGTACTTC. Residues: CASSPSVQETQYF.

The V and J genes are TRBV29-1 and TRBJ2-2, with D hard to call. Germline-derived CDR1 and CDR2 are SQVTM and ANQGSEA. This CDR3 region has 13 residues. Trimming took off 4 bases at V and 5 bases at J, with 11 bases between the two ends. CDR3 nucleotide sequence: TGCAGCGTTGCGTCGGCCAGGACCGGGGAGCTGTTTTTT. This encodes CSVASARTGELFF.

The chain couples TRBV27 to TRBJ1-5; 9 bases line up with TRBD1. CDR3 length: 16 amino acids. V lost 5 bases, J lost 2 bases, and 7 bases stayed unmatched. The germline V gene encodes CDR1 MNHEY and CDR2 SMNVEV (reference sequence). CDR3 sequence (DNA): TGTGCCAGCAGTCCATACAGGGGGCGCGGCAATCAGCCCCAGCATTTT. Encoded protein: CASSPYRGRGNQPQHF.

The table lists this clone with a few counts. The J gene is TRBJ1-1, the V gene TRBV5-1; D gene uncertain. Germline CDR1 SGHRS, CDR2 YFSETQ. Trimming shortened V by 5 bases and J by 4 bases, and 9 bases separated the two germline ends. This CDR3 spans 12 amino acids. The CDR3 loop reads CASRGRTTEAFF. Written as DNA, the CDR3 is TGCGCCAGCAGGGGGAGAACCACTGAAGCTTTCTTT.

The chain recombines TRBV13 with TRBJ2-1; D is perhaps TRBD2 (7 bases). V dropped 5 bases and J dropped 0 bases, with 14 bases sitting between them. The CDR3 totals 16 residues. Germline CDR1 is PRHDT and CDR2 is FYEKMQ (reference sequence). CDR3 residues: CASSLGGLSSYNEQFF. The CDR3 bases are TGTGCCAGCAGCCTCGGGGGGCTGAGCTCCTACAATGAGCAGTTCTTC.

The chain links TRBV28 to TRBJ2-1; 9 bases match TRBD1. This CDR3 comprises 15 residues. Per germline, CDR1 MDHEN and CDR2 SYDVKM. Trimming took 3 bases from V and 7 from J; bases not matched to a gene: 7. The CDR3 region is CASSFLDRGGNEQFF. The CDR3 DNA follows: TGTGCCAGCAGTTTTCTGGACAGGGGAGGGAATGAGCAGTTCTTC.

The sample holds a few counts of this clone. The chain links TRBV11-2 to TRBJ2-2; perhaps TRBD2 as D (5 bases). Germline lookup yields CDR1 SGHAT and CDR2 FQNNGV. This CDR3 spans 14 amino acids. Trimming left V 5 bases short and J 1 base short, with 8 bases between. In DNA form, the CDR3 reads TGTGCCAGCAGCCGACGGGGGAACACCGGGGAGCTGTTTTTT. This encodes CASSRRGNTGELFF.

The chain carries TRBV6-1 and TRBJ2-7, with D possibly TRBD2 on 6 matching bases. Germline V gene data show CDR1 as MNHNS and CDR2 as SASEGT. The CDR3 totals 14 residues. The V gene lost 8 bases and the J gene lost 3 bases, with 17 bases spanning the gap. The CDR3 is CASRVPGLNYEQYF. CDR3 nucleotide sequence: TGTGCCAGCCGAGTGCCGGGACTTAACTACGAGCAGTACTTC.

V and J are TRBV7-2 and TRBJ2-5; TRBD2 matches 8 bases. The trim removed 5 bases at V and 1 base at J, leaving 3 bases unmatched. Germline V CDR1 and CDR2: SGHTA, FQGNSA. The CDR3 is 14 residues long. The CDR3 region has the DNA TGTGCCAGCAGCGTAGGACTAGCCCAAGAGACCCAGTACTTC. This encodes CASSVGLAQETQYF.

This clone appeared a few times. The rearrangement links TRBV9 to TRBJ1-2; D is possibly TRBD1 (5 bases). CDR1 SGDLS and CDR2 YYNGEE come from the germline V gene. CDR3 size: 12 residues. V was cut by 2 bases and J by 6 bases, with 8 bases left in between. As DNA, the CDR3 is TGTGCCAGCAGCGTGAACAGGAATGGCTACACCTTC. This encodes CASSVNRNGYTF.